The rows below give T cell receptor beta chains drawn from one sample of a study of CXCR3-negative and CXCR3-positive naive CD8 T cells. After re-calling the 5' RACE reads, TCRdb lists one entry per CDR3 protein, DNA absent. This sample lists around 6,700 distinct CDR3 sequences; its ten largest clones have more than 1.1%. Sequencing used naive CXCR3- CD8+ T cells from blood. All receptors come from a human donor in good health. Some clones in this sample may be carry-over from other donors' samples. Both conserved end residues are part of each CDR3. A row's size may be missing; if present it is once, few, many or a size class.

clone_size j_call v_call cdr3_aa
. TRBJ2-7 TRBV9 CASSSGGTEQYF
. TRBJ2-1 TRBV29-1 CSVEPIAGDYNEQFF
medium-sized TRBJ1-6 TRBV14 CASSQVGTGLSPLHF
. TRBJ1-5 TRBV10-1 CASSEDENQPQHF
medium-sized TRBJ2-7 TRBV20-1 CSARGRSYDYEQYF
. TRBJ2-5 TRBV20-1 CSAREENWQETQYF
medium-sized TRBJ2-1 TRBV29-1 CSVEGRQTSLDEQFF
medium-sized TRBJ1-1 TRBV6-1 CASSEATEAFF
medium-sized TRBJ2-1 TRBV29-1 CSVAPTSRRTYEQFF
. TRBJ2-5 TRBV7-9 CASSYTSGRMETQNF
medium-sized TRBJ2-7 TRBV29-1 CSAGTGNELYF